The TCR beta chain described here comes from a study of blood T cells in healthy people across ages. Next came a second PCR, run for about 6 to 11 cycles, which used a sample-barcoded 5' primer along with a J-beta primer mix. TCRdb itself ran the 5' RACE reads through MiXCR, one entry per CDR3 protein. The sample shows more than 600,000 distinct CDR3 sequences, 20% to 30% of them seen only once. CDR1 and CDR2 from the germline V gene are MNHEY and SVGEGT. This CDR3 comprises 14 residues. V was clipped by 0 bases and J by 2 bases, with 8 bases between them. The sample was also linked to a second study, of T cells of mothers and their children.

V and J are TRBV6-2 or TRBV6-3 and TRBJ2-7; unclear D gene. Sequencing input: blood. The TCR comes from a boy aged 5-17 years in good health. The CDR3 DNA reads as TGTGCCAGCAGTTACTCACAGAGTACCTACGAGCAGTACTTC. It codes for CASSYSQSTYEQYF.